The 10 T cell receptor beta chains given below trace back to one sample, sequenced in a study of T cell responses to AZD1222 COVID-19 vaccine. TCRdb keeps only in-frame clones here, not all; method: immunoSEQ multiplex PCR. The data show 160,000 or so clones, roughly 90% seen once. The specimen comprised peripheral blood, sampled on day 0 of AZD1222 vaccination. The receptors derive from an adult in good health.

CDR3 nucleotides: TGTGCCAGCAGTAAGGACACGAACTATGGCTACACCTTC. Translation gives CASSKDTNYGYTF. This chain links TRBV7-2 with TRBJ1-2; D is possibly TRBD1 (5 bases). There are 13 residues in the CDR3. CDR1 and CDR2 from the germline V gene are SGHTA and FQGNSA. V was shortened by 6 bases and J by 2 bases, with 10 bases between the two germline ends.

This sequence joins TRBV3-1 (or the pseudogene TRBV3-2) and TRBJ1-5; D is possibly TRBD1 (6 bases). The V end lost 1 base, the J end lost 5 bases, and 9 bases lay between the germline ends. The germline V gene has CDR1 LGHDT and CDR2 YNNKEL (reference sequence). The CDR3 is made up of 14 amino acids. CDR3 nucleotides: TGTGCCAGCAGCCAAGGGGGGCCGGATCAGCCCCAGCATTTT. It translates to CASSQGGPDQPQHF.

The rearrangement links TRBV14 to TRBJ1-4; D is undetermined. Between the trimmed V and J ends, which lost 2 bases and 5 bases, there was a span of 15 bases. There are 16 residues in the CDR3. Germline loops: CDR1 SGHDN, CDR2 FVKESK. CDR3 nucleotides: TGTGCCAGCAGCCAATCCCGACGGCTTACAAATGAAAAACTGTTTTTT. This codes for CASSQSRRLTNEKLFF.

The chain recombines TRBV18 with TRBJ1-6, with D possibly matching TRBD1 (6 bases). Germline V gives CDR1 KGHSH, CDR2 LQKENI. V dropped 3 bases and J dropped 1 base, with 13 bases sitting between them. CDR3 length equals 17 residues. CDR3 sequence (DNA): TGTGCCAGCTCACCGGAAGGGGGTTTGTCCTATAATTCACCCCTCCACTTT. The encoded protein is CASSPEGGLSYNSPLHF.

V gene TRBV9 combines with J gene TRBJ1-1; D unresolved. The ends were cut back, 4 bases at V and 0 bases at J, with 7 bases in the middle. Germline V gene lookup returns CDR1 SGDLS and CDR2 YYNGEE. This CDR3 comprises 13 residues. The CDR3 reads CASSLRMNTEAFF. Here the CDR3 DNA reads TGTGCCAGCAGCTTAAGAATGAACACTGAAGCTTTCTTT.

The J gene is TRBJ1-5, the V gene TRBV18, with D perhaps matching TRBD1 (5 bases). V dropped 5 bases and J dropped 1 base, with 9 bases sitting between them. The CDR3 runs 14 residues. The germline V gene has CDR1 KGHSH and CDR2 LQKENI. The CDR3 DNA sequence: TGTGCCAGCTCAGACAGCAGGAGCAATCAGCCCCAGCATTTT. Translating gives CASSDSRSNQPQHF.

The chain is built from TRBV24-1 and TRBJ1-2, with unresolved D. Germline CDR1 and CDR2: KGHDR and SFDVKD. The ends were cut back, 3 bases at V and 4 bases at J, with 11 bases in the middle. CDR3 length: 14 amino acids. In DNA, the CDR3 is TGTGCCACCAGTGATGACCGGGAGTTCTATGGCTACACCTTC. Protein product: CATSDDREFYGYTF.

The chain is built from TRBV7-2 and TRBJ1-1; unclear D gene. V shed 4 bases and J shed 1 base, with 7 bases lying between them. Germline CDR1 is SGHTA and CDR2 is FQGNSA. The CDR3 contains 13 residues. The DNA of the CDR3 is TGTGCCAGCAGCTCGGGCGCGAACACTGAAGCTTTCTTT. Its protein is CASSSGANTEAFF.

The chain recombines TRBV7-8 with TRBJ1-4; D might be TRBD1 (5 bases). The V end was cut by 4 bases, the J end by 1 base, with 10 bases between. There are 15 residues in the CDR3. The germline V gene has CDR1 SGHVS and CDR2 FQNEAQ. CDR3 protein: CASSSWRGTNEKLFF. Written as DNA, the CDR3 is TGTGCCAGCAGCTCTTGGAGGGGAACTAATGAAAAACTGTTTTTT.

In nucleotides, the CDR3 is TGCGCCAGCAGCCCAGGATGGACAGCGACCTACGAGCAGTACTTC. It yields the protein CASSPGWTATYEQYF. This chain joins TRBV4-3 and TRBJ2-7, with D perhaps matching TRBD1 (6 bases). CDR3 length: 15 amino acids. V was clipped by 4 bases and J by 2 bases, with 15 bases between them. In germline, CDR1 is LGHNA, CDR2 YSLEER.